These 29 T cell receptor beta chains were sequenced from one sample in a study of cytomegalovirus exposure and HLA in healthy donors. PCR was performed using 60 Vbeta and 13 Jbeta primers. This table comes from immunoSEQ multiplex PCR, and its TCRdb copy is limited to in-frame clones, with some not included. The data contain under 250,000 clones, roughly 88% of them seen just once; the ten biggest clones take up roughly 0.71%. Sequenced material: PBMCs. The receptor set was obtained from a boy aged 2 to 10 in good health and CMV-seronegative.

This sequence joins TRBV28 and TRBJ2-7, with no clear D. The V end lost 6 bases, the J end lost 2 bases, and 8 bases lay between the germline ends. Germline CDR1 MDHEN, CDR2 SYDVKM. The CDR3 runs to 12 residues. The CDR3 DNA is TGTGCCAGCAGCCAGGTCGCCTACGAGCAGTACTTC. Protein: CASSQVAYEQYF.

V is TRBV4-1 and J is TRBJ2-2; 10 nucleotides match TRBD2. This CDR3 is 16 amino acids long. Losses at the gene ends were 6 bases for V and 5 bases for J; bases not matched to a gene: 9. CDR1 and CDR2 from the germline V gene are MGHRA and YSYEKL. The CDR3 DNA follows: TGCGCCAGCAGTCATAGCGGGAGGCCAGGTACCGGGGAGCTGTTTTTT. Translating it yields CASSHSGRPGTGELFF.

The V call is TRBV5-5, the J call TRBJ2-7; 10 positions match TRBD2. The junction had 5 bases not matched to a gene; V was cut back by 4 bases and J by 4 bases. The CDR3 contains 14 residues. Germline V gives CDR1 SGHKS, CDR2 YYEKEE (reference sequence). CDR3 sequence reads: CASSPGTSVYEQYF. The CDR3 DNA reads TGTGCCAGCAGCCCCGGGACTAGCGTGTACGAGCAGTACTTC.

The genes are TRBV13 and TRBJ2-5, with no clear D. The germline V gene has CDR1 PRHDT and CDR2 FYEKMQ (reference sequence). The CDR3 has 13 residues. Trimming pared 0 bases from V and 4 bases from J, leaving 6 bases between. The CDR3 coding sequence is TGTGCCAGCAGCTTAGGGCCGGGAGAGACCCAGTACTTC. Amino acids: CASSLGPGETQYF.

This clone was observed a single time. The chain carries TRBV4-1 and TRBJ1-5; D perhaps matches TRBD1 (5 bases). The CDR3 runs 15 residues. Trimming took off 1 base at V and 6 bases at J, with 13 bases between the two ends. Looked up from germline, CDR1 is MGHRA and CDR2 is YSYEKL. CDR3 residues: CASSQGPGWPQPQHF. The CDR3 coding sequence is TGCGCCAGCAGCCAAGGCCCAGGGTGGCCTCAGCCCCAGCATTTT.

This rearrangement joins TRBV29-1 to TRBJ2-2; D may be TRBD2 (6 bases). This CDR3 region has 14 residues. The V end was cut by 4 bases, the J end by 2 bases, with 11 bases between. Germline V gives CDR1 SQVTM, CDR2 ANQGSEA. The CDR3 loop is CSVAGGFNTGELFF. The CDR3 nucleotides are TGCAGCGTTGCTGGGGGGTTTAACACCGGGGAGCTGTTTTTT.

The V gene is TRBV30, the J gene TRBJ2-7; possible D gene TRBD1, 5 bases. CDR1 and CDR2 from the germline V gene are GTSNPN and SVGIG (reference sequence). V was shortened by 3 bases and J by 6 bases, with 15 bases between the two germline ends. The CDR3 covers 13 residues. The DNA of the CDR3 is TGTGCCTGGAGCATAGGGGTGGGGTCCGAGCAGTACTTC. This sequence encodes CAWSIGVGSEQYF.

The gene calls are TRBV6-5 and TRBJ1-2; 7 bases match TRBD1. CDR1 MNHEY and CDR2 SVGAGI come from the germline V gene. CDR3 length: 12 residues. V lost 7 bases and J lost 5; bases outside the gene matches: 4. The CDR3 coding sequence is TGTGCCAGCACCAGGGGGGAGTATGGCTACACCTTC. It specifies CASTRGEYGYTF.

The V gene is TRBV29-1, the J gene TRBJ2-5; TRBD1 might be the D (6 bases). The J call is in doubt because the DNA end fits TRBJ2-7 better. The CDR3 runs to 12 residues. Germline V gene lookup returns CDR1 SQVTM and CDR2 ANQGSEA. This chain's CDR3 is CSAEGRGYEQYF. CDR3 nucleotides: TGCAGCGCCGAAGGCAGGGGCTACGAGCAGTACTTC.

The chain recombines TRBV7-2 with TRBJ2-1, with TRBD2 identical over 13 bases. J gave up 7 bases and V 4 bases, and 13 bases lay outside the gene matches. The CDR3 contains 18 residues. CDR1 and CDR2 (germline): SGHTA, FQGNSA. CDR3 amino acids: CASSSRPLLAGGGNEQFF. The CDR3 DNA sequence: TGTGCCAGCAGCTCTAGGCCCTTACTAGCGGGGGGGGGAAATGAGCAGTTCTTC.

The CDR3 loop reads CASSWSGAANTGELFF. For the CDR3, the DNA is TGTGCCAGCAGCTGGAGCGGTGCGGCGAACACCGGGGAGCTGTTTTTT. The chain couples TRBV11-2 to TRBJ2-2, with a possible D match to TRBD2 (5 bases). CDR1 is SGHAT and CDR2 is FQNNGV in the germline V gene. This CDR3 region has 16 residues. With 4 bases removed from V and 0 bases from J, the gap between germline ends came to 12 bases.

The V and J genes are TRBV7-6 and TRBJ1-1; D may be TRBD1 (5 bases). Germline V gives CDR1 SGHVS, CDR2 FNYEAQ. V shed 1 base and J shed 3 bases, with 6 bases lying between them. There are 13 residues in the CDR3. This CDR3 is CASSLGGDTEAFF. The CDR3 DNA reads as TGTGCCAGCAGCTTAGGGGGGGACACTGAAGCTTTCTTT.

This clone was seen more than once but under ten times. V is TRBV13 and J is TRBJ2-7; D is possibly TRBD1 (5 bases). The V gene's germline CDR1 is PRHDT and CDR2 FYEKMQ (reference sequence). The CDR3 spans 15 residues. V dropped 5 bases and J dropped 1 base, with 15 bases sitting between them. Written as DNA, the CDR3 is TGTGCCAGCAGCCCACGACAGAGCTTTTCCTACGAGCAGTACTTC. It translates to CASSPRQSFSYEQYF.

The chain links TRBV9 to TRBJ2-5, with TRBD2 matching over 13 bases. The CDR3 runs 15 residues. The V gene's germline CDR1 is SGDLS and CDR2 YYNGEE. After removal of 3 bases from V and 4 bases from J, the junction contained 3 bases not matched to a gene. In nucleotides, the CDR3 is TGTGCCAGCAGCGGACGACTAGCGGGGGGAGAGACCCAGTACTTC. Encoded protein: CASSGRLAGGETQYF.

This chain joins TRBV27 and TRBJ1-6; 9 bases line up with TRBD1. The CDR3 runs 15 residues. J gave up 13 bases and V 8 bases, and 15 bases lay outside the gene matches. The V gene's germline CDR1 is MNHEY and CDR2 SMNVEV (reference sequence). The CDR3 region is CASGIGQGYRFPLHF. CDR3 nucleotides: TGTGCCAGCGGAATCGGACAGGGGTATAGATTCCCCCTCCACTTT.

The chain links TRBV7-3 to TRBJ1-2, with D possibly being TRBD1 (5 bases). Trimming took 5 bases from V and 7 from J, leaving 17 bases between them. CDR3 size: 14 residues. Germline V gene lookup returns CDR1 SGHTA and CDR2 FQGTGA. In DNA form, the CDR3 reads TGTGCCAGCAGCCCCTCGGGAGGGGCGGGTGGCTACACCTTC. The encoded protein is CASSPSGGAGGYTF.

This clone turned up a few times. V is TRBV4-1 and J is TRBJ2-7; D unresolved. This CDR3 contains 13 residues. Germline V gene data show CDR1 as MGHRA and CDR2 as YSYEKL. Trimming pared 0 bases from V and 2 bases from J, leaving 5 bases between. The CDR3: CASSQERPYEQYF. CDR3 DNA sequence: TGCGCCAGCAGCCAAGAGCGCCCCTACGAGCAGTACTTC.

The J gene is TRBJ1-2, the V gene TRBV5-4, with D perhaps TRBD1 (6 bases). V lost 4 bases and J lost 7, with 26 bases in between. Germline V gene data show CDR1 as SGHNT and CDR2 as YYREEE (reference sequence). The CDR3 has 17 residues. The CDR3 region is CASSRPYDAAGATGYTF. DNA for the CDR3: TGTGCCAGCAGCCGCCCGTACGACGCGGCAGGGGCAACTGGCTACACCTTC.

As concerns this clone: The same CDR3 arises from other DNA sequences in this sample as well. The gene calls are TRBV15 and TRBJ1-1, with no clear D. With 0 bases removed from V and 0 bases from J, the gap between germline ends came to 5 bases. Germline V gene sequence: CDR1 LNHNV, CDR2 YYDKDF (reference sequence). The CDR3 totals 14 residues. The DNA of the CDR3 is TGTGCCACCAGCAGAGATCTCGTGAACACTGAAGCTTTCTTT. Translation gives CATSRDLVNTEAFF.

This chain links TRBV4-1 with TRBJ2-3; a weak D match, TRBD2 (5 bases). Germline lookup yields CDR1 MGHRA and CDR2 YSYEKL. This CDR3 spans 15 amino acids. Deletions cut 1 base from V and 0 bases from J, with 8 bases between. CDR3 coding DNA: TGCGCCAGCAGCCAAGGAAGCGGAAGCACAGATACGCAGTATTTT. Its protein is CASSQGSGSTDTQYF.

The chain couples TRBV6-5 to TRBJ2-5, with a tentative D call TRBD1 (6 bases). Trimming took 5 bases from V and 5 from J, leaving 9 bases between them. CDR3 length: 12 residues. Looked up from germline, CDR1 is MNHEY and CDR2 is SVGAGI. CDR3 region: CASSHRGETQYF. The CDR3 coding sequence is TGTGCCAGCAGTCATAGGGGGGAGACCCAGTACTTC.

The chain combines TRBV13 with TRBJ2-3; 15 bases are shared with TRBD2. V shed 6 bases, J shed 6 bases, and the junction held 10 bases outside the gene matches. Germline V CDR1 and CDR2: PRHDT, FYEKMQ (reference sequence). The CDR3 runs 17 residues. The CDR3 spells CASRERTSGGAGDTQYF. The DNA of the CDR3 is TGTGCCAGCAGAGAAAGGACTAGCGGGGGGGCTGGCGATACGCAGTATTTT.

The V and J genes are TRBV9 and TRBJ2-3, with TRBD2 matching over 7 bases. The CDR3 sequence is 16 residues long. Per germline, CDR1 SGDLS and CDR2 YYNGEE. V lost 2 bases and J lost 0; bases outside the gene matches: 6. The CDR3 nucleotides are TGTGCCAGCAGCGTGGGGGGGGGTTTAAGCACAGATACGCAGTATTTT. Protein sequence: CASSVGGGLSTDTQYF.

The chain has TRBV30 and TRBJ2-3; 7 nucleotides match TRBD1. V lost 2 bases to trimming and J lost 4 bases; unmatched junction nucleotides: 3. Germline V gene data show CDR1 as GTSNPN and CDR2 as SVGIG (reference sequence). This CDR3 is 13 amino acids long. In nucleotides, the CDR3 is TGTGCCTGGAGTAGAGGGGGCCCAGATACGCAGTATTTT. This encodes CAWSRGGPDTQYF. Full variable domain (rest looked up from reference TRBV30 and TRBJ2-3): SQTIHQWPATLVQPVGSPLSLECTVEGTSNPNLYWYRQAAGRGLQLLFYSVGIGQISSEVPQNLSASRPQDRQFILSSKKLLLSDSGFYLCAWSRGGPDTQYFGPGTRLTVL.

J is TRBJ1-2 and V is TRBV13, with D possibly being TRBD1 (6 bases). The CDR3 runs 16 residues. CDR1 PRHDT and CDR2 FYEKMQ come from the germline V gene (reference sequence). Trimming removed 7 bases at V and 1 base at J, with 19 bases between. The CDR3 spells CASNTPGQSVNYGYTF. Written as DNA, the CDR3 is TGTGCCAGCAACACCCCCGGACAGTCCGTTAACTATGGCTACACCTTC.

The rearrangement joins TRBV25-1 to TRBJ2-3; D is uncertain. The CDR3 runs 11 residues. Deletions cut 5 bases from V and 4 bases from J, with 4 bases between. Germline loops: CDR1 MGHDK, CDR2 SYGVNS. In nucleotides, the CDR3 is TGTGCCAGCAGTCGAGCAGATACGCAGTATTTT. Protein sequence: CASSRADTQYF.

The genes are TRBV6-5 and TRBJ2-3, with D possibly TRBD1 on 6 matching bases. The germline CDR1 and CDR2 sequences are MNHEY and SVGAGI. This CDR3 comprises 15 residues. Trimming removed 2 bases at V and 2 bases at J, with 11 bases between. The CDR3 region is CASSYGQHPTDTQYF. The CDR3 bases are TGTGCCAGCAGTTACGGACAGCACCCCACAGATACGCAGTATTTT.

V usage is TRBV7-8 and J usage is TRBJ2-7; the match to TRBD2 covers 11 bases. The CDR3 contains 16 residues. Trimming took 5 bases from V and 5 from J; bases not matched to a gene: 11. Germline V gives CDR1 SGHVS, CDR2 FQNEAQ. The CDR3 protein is CASSPEGLAGGHEQYF. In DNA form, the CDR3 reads TGTGCCAGCAGCCCAGAGGGGCTAGCGGGAGGTCACGAGCAGTACTTC.

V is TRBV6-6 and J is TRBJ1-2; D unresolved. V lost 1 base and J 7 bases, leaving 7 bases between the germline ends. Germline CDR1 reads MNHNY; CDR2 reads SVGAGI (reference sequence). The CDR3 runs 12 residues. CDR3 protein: CASSYLEGGYTF. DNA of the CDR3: TGTGCCAGCAGTTACTTAGAGGGTGGCTACACCTTC.